Each of the 9 T cell receptor beta chains below was sequenced from the same sample in a study of control samples from healthy donors and cancer patients (dated by TCRdb to the early 2020s). The library was produced with the immunoSEQ multiplex PCR assay. As stored in TCRdb, this immuneACCESS dataset retains in-frame rearrangements with V and J assigned. A fraction of the clones does not appear; measured against another copy, unresolved V genes explain less than half of the discrepancy, and the remainder lacks a known reason. The sample contains some 76,000 clones, approximately 89% of them found a single time. The ten largest clones take up over 15% of the sample. The sequencing sample was made of PBMCs. The origin of the receptors is a man between 60 and 75 years old with lung cancer.

By frequency in the sample, this clone is medium-sized. The gene calls are TRBV30 and TRBJ1-1; D gene unclear. The germline CDR1 and CDR2 sequences are GTSNPN and SVGIG (reference sequence). V was trimmed by 1 base and J by 0 bases, leaving 6 bases between them. This CDR3 comprises 13 residues. The CDR3 loop reads CAWSASMNTEAFF. In nucleotides, the CDR3 is TGTGCCTGGAGTGCCAGCATGAACACTGAAGCTTTCTTT. The variable domain in full, completed from reference TRBV30 and TRBJ1-1, reads SQTIHQWPATLVQPVGSPLSLECTVEGTSNPNLYWYRQAAGRGLQLLFYSVGIGQISSEVPQNLSASRPQDRQFILSSKKLLLSDSGFYLCAWSASMNTEAFFGQGTRLTVV.

The sample holds a few counts of this clone. V gene TRBV27 combines with J gene TRBJ1-6; D might be TRBD1 (6 bases). The germline V gene has CDR1 MNHEY and CDR2 SMNVEV (reference sequence). This CDR3 contains 13 residues. V lost 5 bases, J lost 9 bases, and 11 bases lay in between. CDR3 DNA sequence: TGTGCCAGCAGTGATCGGGGGCTTTCACCCCTCCACTTT. It encodes CASSDRGLSPLHF.

The chain uses TRBV30 and TRBJ1-3; tentatively, D is TRBD1 (6 bases). The CDR3 spans 12 residues. V lost 5 bases, J lost 3 bases, and 8 bases lay in between. In germline, CDR1 is GTSNPN, CDR2 SVGIG (reference sequence). The CDR3 nucleotides are TGTGCCTGGTGGACAGTTGGAAACACCATATATTTT. Amino acid sequence: CAWWTVGNTIYF.

The J gene is TRBJ2-5, the V gene TRBV5-1; D is uncertain. Germline CDR1 is SGHRS and CDR2 is YFSETQ. V shed 4 bases and J shed 2 bases, with 3 bases lying between them. This CDR3 region has 11 residues. CDR3 loop: CASSVQETQYF. Here the CDR3 DNA reads TGCGCCAGCAGCGTTCAAGAGACCCAGTACTTC.

The rearrangement links TRBV18 to TRBJ1-4; TRBD1 aligns across 9 bases. V lost 3 bases to trimming and J lost 1 base; unmatched junction nucleotides: 0. Germline CDR1 reads KGHSH; CDR2 reads LQKENI. The CDR3 extends over 15 amino acids. The CDR3 region is CASSPDRGTNEKLFF. CDR3 bases: TGTGCCAGCTCACCGGACAGGGGAACTAATGAAAAACTGTTTTTT.

This chain joins TRBV3-1 (or the pseudogene TRBV3-2) and TRBJ2-3, with 8 bases lining up with TRBD1. CDR1 LGHDT and CDR2 YNNKEL come from the germline V gene (reference sequence). With 4 bases clipped from V and 6 bases from J, the junction kept 12 bases outside the gene matches. The CDR3 spans 16 residues. The CDR3 DNA reads TGTGCCAGCAGCCCCTACGCCCAGGGGGCATTGGATACGCAGTATTTT. Protein sequence: CASSPYAQGALDTQYF.

This rearrangement joins TRBV7-2 to TRBJ1-3; no reliable D call. The germline CDR1 and CDR2 sequences are SGHTA and FQGNSA. The CDR3 has 16 residues. Between the trimmed V and J ends, which lost 2 bases and 8 bases, there was a span of 19 bases. The CDR3 spells CASSLPSAPGSDTIYF. CDR3 nucleotide sequence: TGTGCCAGCAGCTTACCATCGGCCCCAGGTTCCGACACCATATATTTT.

This clone came up once. The chain joins TRBV14 to TRBJ2-6, with no clear D. From germline, CDR1 is SGHDN and CDR2 FVKESK. The CDR3 extends over 14 amino acids. Trimming removed 3 bases at V and 2 bases at J, with 5 bases between. The CDR3 DNA is TGTGCCAGCAGCCATACAGCTGGGGCCAACGTCCTGACTTTC. This gives the protein CASSHTAGANVLTF.

The CDR3 DNA reads as TGTGCCAGCATTCCCCTCCCCGCTGGGGCCAACGTCCTGACTTTC. As protein: CASIPLPAGANVLTF. This rearrangement joins TRBV16 to TRBJ2-6; no firm D call. The CDR3 runs to 15 residues. With 7 bases removed from V and 2 bases from J, the gap between germline ends came to 12 bases. CDR1 is KGHSY and CDR2 is FQNENV in the germline V gene.